What follows describes a single T cell receptor (beta chain). This record comes from a study of CD8 T cells in Susac syndrome. TEMRA cells were FACS-enriched and CD8+ and CD4+ T cells negatively isolated. The authors reverse transcribed roughly 0.5 to 1 ug RNA with random hexamers. A single record per CDR3 protein comes from TCRdb applying MiXCR to the immunoSEQ multiplex PCR reads. The sample carries roughly 120,000 distinct CDR3 sequences, approximately 93% recorded once. This CDR3 contains 15 residues. V lost 5 bases, J lost 7 bases, and 8 bases stayed unmatched. Germline values: CDR1 SEHNR, CDR2 FQNEAQ (reference sequence).

The sequencing input was CD8+ T cells from PBMCs. The source is a human donor with multiple sclerosis. This sequence joins TRBV7-9 and TRBJ2-3, with 11 positions matching TRBD1. The CDR3 region has the DNA TGTGCCAGCAGCAAAGAGGGACAGGGGGTAAATACGCAGTATTTT. It is translated as CASSKEGQGVNTQYF. Full variable domain (rest looked up from reference TRBV7-9 and TRBJ2-3): DTGVSQNPRHKITKRGQNVTFRCDPISEHNRLYWYRQTLGQGPEFLTYFQNEAQLEKSRLLSDRFSAERPKGSFSTLEIQRTEQGDSAMYLCASSKEGQGVNTQYFGPGTRLTVL.